This T cell receptor beta chain was recovered during a study of blood T cell repertoires in COVID-19 (dated by TCRdb to 2019 to 2021). For the wider study: Samples covering the acute and convalescent phases of COVID-19 were provided by collaborators in the United States, Italy and Spain. The prospective study material was composed of cDNA or gDNA derived from T cells, B-cell-depleted T cells, or PBMCs. The dataset comprised deeply sampled blood TCRbeta repertoires from subjects exposed to, actively infected with, or recovered from COVID-19. The repertoires were released in a freely available public database intended as a resource for research on the immune response to SARS-CoV-2. The samples were drawn from two sources: the first 160 participants of the ongoing ImmuneRACE study, and approximately 1,300 subjects contributed by 6 global collaborators. Sample metadata almost always included a de-identified subject ID, COVID-19 status, age in years and sex. Where available, HLA class I and class II types were taken from metadata supplied by the sample provider and were not determined by assay-based typing.

One collaborating source in Seattle enrolled patients while the patients were actively infected and followed the patients over time throughout the course of disease. Collaborating institutions collected whole blood in K2EDTA tubes following their own protocols. For TCRbeta analysis, collaborator samples were shipped as frozen whole blood, as isolated PBMCs, or as DNA extracted from either sample type. Reading from cysteine to phenylalanine, the CDR3 counts 13 amino acids. The read is trimmed to its CDR3 DNA, 39 bases read in frame from base 1. Trimming costs V 4 bases and J 7 bases, and their ends lie 8 bases apart. CDR1 LNHNV and CDR2 YYDKDF were looked up in the germline V gene (reference sequence). The immunoSEQ Assay, a bias-controlled multiplex PCR, was used to amplify TCRbeta CDR3 regions from genomic DNA. The paper's data handling went like this. The number of nucleated cells in each sample was estimated by amplification of reference gene primers within the assay. To quantify the absolute abundance of each unique TCRbeta CDR3 rearrangement, sequence reads were collapsed and filtered. For each sample, productive Simpson clonality was calculated as the square root of Simpson's diversity index across productive rearrangements. TCRdb holds this immuneACCESS table with in-frame rearrangements only. Some clones are missing; in checked studies, unresolved V genes explain under half, and the rest has no known cause. V and J calls and clone size are as listed in that table; D and trimming were resolved from the DNA. The sample has roughly 230,000 clones on record, 90% of them singletons. The ten most abundant clones make up 2% to 2.5% of the sample.

About this clone itself: Its binding antigen is unknown. One base away there is no much larger clone; base qualities are not given.

The paper as a whole reports these results and caveats: The amount of clinical and demographic metadata varied by source and participant and was provided uncurated.

This clonotype originated in a woman aged 55-75 years with COVID-19, enrolled during active disease. Here the chain combines TRBV15 and TRBJ1-6; the D gene is perhaps TRBD1, from 5 matching bases. The sample taken for sequencing was peripheral blood. The sequence in DNA is TGTGCCACCAGCATGACAGAAAATTCACCCCTCCACTTT. It encodes CATSMTENSPLHF.